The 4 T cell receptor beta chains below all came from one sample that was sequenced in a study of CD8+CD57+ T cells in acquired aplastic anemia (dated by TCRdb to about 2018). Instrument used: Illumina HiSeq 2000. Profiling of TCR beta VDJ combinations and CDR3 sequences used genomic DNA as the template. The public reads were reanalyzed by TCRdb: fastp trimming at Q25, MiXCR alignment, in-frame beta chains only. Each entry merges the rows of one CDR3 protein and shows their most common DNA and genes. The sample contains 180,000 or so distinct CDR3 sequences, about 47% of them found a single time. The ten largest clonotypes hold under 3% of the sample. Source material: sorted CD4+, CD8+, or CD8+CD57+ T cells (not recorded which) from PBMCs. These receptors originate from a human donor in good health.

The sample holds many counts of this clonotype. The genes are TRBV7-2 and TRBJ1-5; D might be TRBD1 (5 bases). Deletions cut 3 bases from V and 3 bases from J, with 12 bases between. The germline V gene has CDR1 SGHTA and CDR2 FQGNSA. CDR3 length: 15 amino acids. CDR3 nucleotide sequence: TGTGCCAGCAGCTTGGCAGGGTCGTACAATCAGCCCCAGCATTTT. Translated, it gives CASSLAGSYNQPQHF. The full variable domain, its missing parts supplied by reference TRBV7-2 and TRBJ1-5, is GAGVSQSPSNKVTEKGKDVELRCDPISGHTALYWYRQSLGQGLEFLIYFQGNSAPDKSGLPSDRFSAERTGGSVSTLTIQRTQQEDSAVYLCASSLAGSYNQPQHFGDGTRLSIL.

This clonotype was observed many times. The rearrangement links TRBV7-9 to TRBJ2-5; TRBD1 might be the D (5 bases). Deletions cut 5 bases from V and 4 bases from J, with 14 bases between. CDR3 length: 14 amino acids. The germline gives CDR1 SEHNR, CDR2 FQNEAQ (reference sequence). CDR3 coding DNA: TGTGCCAGCAGCCAGGCAGGGTTAGGAGAGACCCAGTACTTC. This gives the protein CASSQAGLGETQYF. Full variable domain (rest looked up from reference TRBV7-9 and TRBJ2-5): DTGVSQNPRHKITKRGQNVTFRCDPISEHNRLYWYRQTLGQGPEFLTYFQNEAQLEKSRLLSDRFSAERPKGSFSTLEIQRTEQGDSAMYLCASSQAGLGETQYFGPGTRLLVL.

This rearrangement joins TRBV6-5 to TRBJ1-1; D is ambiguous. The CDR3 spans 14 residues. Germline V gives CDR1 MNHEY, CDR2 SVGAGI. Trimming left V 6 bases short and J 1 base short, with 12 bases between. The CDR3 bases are TGTGCCAGCAGGAAACCTCACGGGAACACTGAAGCTTTCTTT. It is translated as CASRKPHGNTEAFF.

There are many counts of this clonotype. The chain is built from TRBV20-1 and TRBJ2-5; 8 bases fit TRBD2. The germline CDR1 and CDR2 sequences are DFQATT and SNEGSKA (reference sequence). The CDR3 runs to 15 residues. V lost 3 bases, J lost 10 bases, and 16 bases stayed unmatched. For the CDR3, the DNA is TGCAGTGCTAGCGCCAGGGCTAGCGGGCCGACTATCCAGTACTTC. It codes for CSASARASGPTIQYF.